The clone carrying this T cell receptor (beta chain) was counted many times. No antigen is known for it. A total of 2 million PBMCs stored at -80 degrees C provided the unsorted libraries. This entry is derived from a study of neurological immune-mediated disorders. Notes on the study in general: Phylogenetic grouping assigned the repertoires of 18 of 34 multiple sclerosis patients to one related-CDR3 cluster, which constitutes a possible signature. Association of the multiple sclerosis repertoire cluster with clinical or MRI features was not observed for any feature.

Synthesis of cDNA used 5'RACE (with 10-nucleotide random UMIs). TCRdb independently ran MiXCR on the 5' RACE reads; one entry per CDR3 protein. The repertoire has about 59,000 distinct CDR3 sequences, roughly 3.2% of them found once; the top ten carry approximately 3.1%. V gave up 0 bases and J gave up 6 bases, with 9 bases separating them. Germline loops: CDR1 SGHRS, CDR2 YFSETQ. CDR3 length: 13 residues. Sequenced input: PBMCs. This TCR derives from a woman in her twenties or thirties with multiple sclerosis. The chain recombines TRBV5-1 with TRBJ1-1, with D uncertain. The DNA of the CDR3 is TGCGCCAGCAGCTTGGCCTCCAACCCTGAAGCTTTCTTT. Translating it yields CASSLASNPEAFF.